The clone carrying this T cell receptor (beta chain) was counted once. These data come from a study of blood T cells in healthy people across ages. The use of a sample-barcoded 5' primer and a J-beta primer mix characterized a second PCR of 7 to 11 cycles. One entry per CDR3 protein, called by TCRdb with MiXCR from the 5' RACE reads. The sample carries roughly 800,000 distinct CDR3 sequences, more than 45% recorded once. The germline V gene encodes CDR1 SEHNR and CDR2 FQNEAQ (reference sequence). The CDR3 covers 14 residues. Trimming stripped 0 bases from V and 8 bases from J, with 11 bases between. The receptor was derived from a young man in good health. The sample comprised blood. This sequence joins TRBV7-9 and TRBJ2-1; D is possibly TRBD2 (5 bases). CDR3 amino acids: CASSLAGAGYEQFF. CDR3 nucleotide sequence: TGTGCCAGCAGCTTAGCGGGAGCCGGGTATGAGCAGTTCTTC.